Sequencing of this T cell receptor (beta chain) was carried out in a study of blood T cell repertoires in COVID-19. Study overall: Spain, Italy and the United States supplied samples that represented acute and convalescent COVID-19.

Germline CDR1 is MNHEY and CDR2 is SVGAGI. The CDR3 covers 15 residues. Trimming took 5 bases from V and 0 from J; bases not matched to a gene: 4. In the authors' workflow: By means of reference gene primer amplification, nucleated cell counts were estimated. The repertoire was sequenced with immunoSEQ multiplex PCR; TCRdb's copy has only in-frame clones and lacks some. That table gives V, J and clone size, and the DNA gave D and trimming. The sample consists of around 25,000 clones, 89% of them appearing once. The material sequenced was peripheral blood. The chain has TRBV6-5 and TRBJ2-3; 8 nucleotides agree with TRBD1. The receptor was derived from a man aged 70-80 years with acute or convalescent COVID-19. Here the CDR3 reads CASSHRDRSTDTQYF. CDR3 nucleotides: TGTGCCAGCAGTCATCGGGACAGGAGCACAGATACGCAGTATTTT.